Shown below are 16 T cell receptor beta chains from a single sample sequenced in a study of blood T cell repertoires in COVID-19. Measured with immunoSEQ multiplex PCR; TCRdb has only the in-frame clones, and not every one. Of 270,000 or so clones in the sample, about nine tenths were seen once. The sample comprised peripheral blood. Receptors were obtained from a woman aged 40 to 50 who had recovered from COVID-19.

The rearrangement joins TRBV6-5 to TRBJ2-7, with D possibly being TRBD1 (5 bases). V was cut by 5 bases and J by 0 bases, with 11 bases left in between. This CDR3 comprises 14 residues. CDR1 is MNHEY, CDR2 SVGAGI, per germline. The CDR3 DNA sequence: TGTGCCAGCAGTAGACAGCCCGCCTCCTACGAGCAGTACTTC. It translates to CASSRQPASYEQYF.

This chain connects TRBV3-1 (or the pseudogene TRBV3-2) to TRBJ2-7, with 12 positions matching TRBD2. Per the germline V gene, CDR1 is LGHDT and CDR2 is YNNKEL (reference sequence). V lost 0 bases, J lost 7 bases, and 10 bases stayed unmatched. The CDR3 contains 17 residues. In DNA form, the CDR3 reads TGTGCCAGCAGCCAAGAGTCAGGCCGGACTAGCGGGGTGGAGCAGTACTTC. Translated: CASSQESGRTSGVEQYF.

This clone occurred a few times. One end of the junction fails to match germline, which may point to a read error. This rearrangement joins TRBV4-1 to TRBJ1-1; the D gene is possibly TRBD1 (5 bases). In germline, CDR1 is MGHRA, CDR2 YSYEKL. The CDR3 sequence is 16 residues long. The CDR3 bases are TGCGCCAGCAGCGAAGAAGGGGCCAGGGATAACACTGAAGCTTTCTTT. Its translation is CASSEEGARDNTEAFF.

This chain links TRBV27 with TRBJ2-6; 9 bases agree with TRBD2. V dropped 3 bases and J dropped 2; count of bases not matched to a gene: 8. The CDR3 spans 18 residues. Germline V CDR1 and CDR2: MNHEY, SMNVEV (reference sequence). CDR3 amino acids: CASSFFHSGRAGANVLTF. The CDR3 bases are TGTGCCAGCAGTTTCTTTCATAGCGGGAGAGCTGGGGCCAACGTCCTGACTTTC.

The chain employs TRBV12-3 or TRBV12-4 and TRBJ2-3; D is unresolved. The CDR3 is 12 residues long. Trimming removed 4 bases at V and 4 bases at J, with 6 bases between. The CDR3 DNA sequence: TGTGCCAGCAGTTACAGCTCAGATACGCAGTATTTT. Protein product: CASSYSSDTQYF.

The CDR3 protein is CASSQETGGFTGELFF. CDR3 sequence (DNA): TGTGCCAGCAGCCAAGAGACAGGGGGTTTCACCGGGGAGCTGTTTTTT. The chain couples TRBV3-1 (or the pseudogene TRBV3-2) to TRBJ2-2; 9 nucleotides match TRBD1. Looked up from germline, CDR1 is LGHDT and CDR2 is YNNKEL (reference sequence). With 0 bases clipped from V and 4 bases from J, the junction kept 3 bases outside the gene matches. The CDR3 has 16 residues.

The chain uses TRBV9 and TRBJ2-1, with TRBD2 as a possible D gene (5 bases). The CDR3 is made up of 14 amino acids. V was trimmed by 4 bases and J by 0 bases, leaving 8 bases between them. Germline V gene sequence: CDR1 SGDLS, CDR2 YYNGEE. This CDR3 reads CASSPEGSYNEQFF. CDR3 coding DNA: TGTGCCAGCAGCCCCGAGGGCTCCTACAATGAGCAGTTCTTC.

The V call is TRBV19, the J call TRBJ2-1; no reliable D call. The V gene lost 4 bases and the J gene lost 10 bases, with 8 bases spanning the gap. The CDR3 is made up of 11 amino acids. Germline V gene lookup returns CDR1 LNHDA and CDR2 SQIVND (reference sequence). CDR3 region: CASSTIYEQFF. The CDR3 DNA is TGTGCCAGTAGTACCATCTACGAGCAGTTCTTC.

The CDR3 DNA reads TGTGCCAGCAGCCCTCGGACAGGATATTCACCCCTCCACTTT. Its translation: CASSPRTGYSPLHF. V is TRBV21-1 and J is TRBJ1-6; TRBD1 is the table's D call and was not checked against the DNA. TRBV21-1 is marked as a pseudogene. The CDR3 is made up of 14 amino acids.

V and J are TRBV12-3 or TRBV12-4 and TRBJ2-1; D perhaps matches TRBD1 (5 bases). The length of the CDR3 is 13 residues. With 2 bases removed from V and 9 bases from J, the gap between germline ends came to 11 bases. This chain's CDR3 is CASSLSEQGEQFF. DNA of the CDR3: TGTGCCAGCAGTTTATCCGAGCAGGGTGAGCAGTTCTTC.

Only a few counts were recorded for this clone. The chain employs TRBV29-1 and TRBJ2-1; D may be TRBD2 (6 bases). CDR3 size: 15 residues. The germline V gene encodes CDR1 SQVTM and CDR2 ANQGSEA. V lost 0 bases to trimming and J lost 3 bases, with 12 bases between them. The CDR3 is CSVEDPSDRYNEQFF. In DNA, the CDR3 is TGCAGCGTTGAAGATCCTAGCGACCGCTACAATGAGCAGTTCTTC.

The chain carries TRBV19 and TRBJ2-1; 8 bases are a match to TRBD2. Germline-derived CDR1 and CDR2 are LNHDA and SQIVND (reference sequence). Trimming removed 1 base from V and 6 bases from J; junction bases left unmatched: 5. This CDR3 comprises 15 residues. CDR3 nucleotides: TGTGCCAGTAGTATAGCGGGAGGGATCCCCAATGAGCAGTTCTTC. It is translated as CASSIAGGIPNEQFF.

The rearrangement uses TRBV19 and TRBJ2-4; 9 positions match TRBD2. The CDR3 has 15 amino acids. The V gene end was trimmed by 8 bases and the J gene end by 5 bases; junction bases not matched to a gene: 10. CDR1 and CDR2 from the germline V gene are LNHDA and SQIVND (reference sequence). Here the CDR3 reads CASDQTAGGQNIQYF. The CDR3 bases are TGTGCCAGTGACCAAACGGCGGGAGGGCAAAACATTCAGTACTTC.

The chain recombines TRBV15 with TRBJ1-4, with D perhaps TRBD1 (5 bases). The V end lost 8 bases, the J end lost 8 bases, and 24 bases lay between the germline ends. Per the germline V gene, CDR1 is LNHNV and CDR2 is YYDKDF (reference sequence). The CDR3 contains 16 residues. CDR3 nucleotide sequence: TGTGCCACCTCACAGGACATCCCCGCGGGAGGAGAAAAACTGTTTTTT. It is translated as CATSQDIPAGGEKLFF.

This chain connects TRBV5-6 to TRBJ2-3; 12 bases are a match to TRBD2. Losses at the gene ends were 1 base for V and 8 bases for J; bases not matched to a gene: 11. Germline CDR1 reads SGHDT; CDR2 reads YYEEEE. The CDR3 length is 17 residues. The CDR3 region has the DNA TGTGCCAGCAGCTTGTTAGGCCTAGCGGGAGGGCCACGTACGCAGTATTTT. Protein product: CASSLLGLAGGPRTQYF.

J is TRBJ2-5 and V is TRBV5-1, with TRBD1 matching over 9 bases. V lost 4 bases to trimming and J lost 4 bases; unmatched junction nucleotides: 5. The CDR3 length is 14 residues. CDR1 SGHRS and CDR2 YFSETQ come from the germline V gene. The CDR3 DNA follows: TGCGCCAGCAGCGTTGACAGGGGGAGAGAGACCCAGTACTTC. It encodes CASSVDRGRETQYF.